These 13 T cell receptor beta chains share one sample of origin, sequenced in a study of blood T cell repertoires in COVID-19. The table came from immunoSEQ multiplex PCR; TCRdb's copy has only in-frame clones and leaves some out. The sample lists 130,000 or so clones, 88% seen once, with roughly 2.1% in the top ten. The specimen sequenced was peripheral blood. The receptor source for this set is an older man with active COVID-19.

As for this clone: Other DNA sequences in this specimen translate into the identical CDR3. In nucleotides, the CDR3 is TGTGCCAGCAGCCCCGGTGGGAGCTCCTACAATGAGCAGTTCTTC. Translating gives CASSPGGSSYNEQFF. This chain joins TRBV5-4 and TRBJ2-1; the D gene is possibly TRBD2 (5 bases). Looked up from germline, CDR1 is SGHNT and CDR2 is YYREEE (reference sequence). The ends were cut back, 4 bases at V and 0 bases at J, with 11 bases in the middle. This CDR3 spans 15 amino acids.

The chain is built from TRBV28 and TRBJ1-5, with no clear D. The length of the CDR3 is 13 residues. Germline CDR1 reads MDHEN; CDR2 reads SYDVKM. Trimming cost V 1 base and J 2 bases, with 3 bases left between them. In DNA form, the CDR3 reads TGTGCCAGCAGTTTATCTGGCAATCAGCCCCAGCATTTT. Translation gives CASSLSGNQPQHF.

This chain links TRBV24-1 with TRBJ2-7, with TRBD1 matching over 7 bases. V was clipped by 3 bases and J by 4 bases; unmatched bases: 5. CDR3 length: 14 residues. CDR1 is KGHDR, CDR2 SFDVKD, per germline. This CDR3 is CATSDAGTEYEQYF. CDR3 coding DNA: TGTGCCACCAGTGATGCCGGGACAGAGTACGAGCAGTACTTC.

This sequence joins TRBV7-9 and TRBJ2-5; weak D call: TRBD2 (5 bases). Germline V gene data show CDR1 as SEHNR and CDR2 as FQNEAQ (reference sequence). The V gene lost 1 base and the J gene lost 4 bases, with 13 bases spanning the gap. This CDR3 contains 15 residues. DNA of the CDR3: TGTGCCAGCAGCTTAGGAGGTTCAGAGGGAGAGACCCAGTACTTC. Translation: CASSLGGSEGETQYF.

This rearrangement joins TRBV1 to TRBJ2-5; the table names TRBD2, a call not compared with the DNA. TRBV1 is marked as a pseudogene. The length of the CDR3 is 14 residues. The CDR3 nucleotides are TGCACCAGCAGCCAGGGGGGAGACCAAGAGACCCAGTACTTC. As protein: CTSSQGGDQETQYF.

The chain joins TRBV9 to TRBJ1-4, with D possibly TRBD1 on 6 matching bases. V lost 0 bases and J 6 bases, leaving 12 bases between the germline ends. The germline V gene encodes CDR1 SGDLS and CDR2 YYNGEE. CDR3 length: 15 residues. DNA of the CDR3: TGTGCCAGCAGCGTAGTCGGGGGGCTTGATGAAAAACTGTTTTTT. This codes for CASSVVGGLDEKLFF.

The chain combines TRBV11-2 with TRBJ2-1; D is ambiguous. Trimming left V 0 bases short and J 9 bases short, with 9 bases between. The CDR3 sequence is 13 residues long. The germline CDR1 and CDR2 sequences are SGHAT and FQNNGV. CDR3 sequence reads: CASSLDNESEQFF. CDR3 DNA: TGTGCCAGCAGCTTAGATAATGAGAGTGAGCAGTTCTTC.

In DNA form, the CDR3 reads TGTGCCAGCAGCCTAGGGACTAGCGGGGAGACCCAGTACTTC. Protein product: CASSLGTSGETQYF. This chain joins TRBV9 and TRBJ2-5, with 12 bases that match TRBD2. Looked up from germline, CDR1 is SGDLS and CDR2 is YYNGEE. Trimming cost V 4 bases and J 5 bases; bases outside gene matches: 3. The CDR3 has 14 residues.

V gene TRBV6-5 combines with J gene TRBJ2-1; D is possibly TRBD2 (5 bases). The CDR3 has 12 residues. Germline V gene sequence: CDR1 MNHEY, CDR2 SVGAGI. V lost 6 bases and J lost 7, with 10 bases in between. The CDR3 sequence: CASSVSGNEQFF. The CDR3 region has the DNA TGTGCCAGCAGCGTCTCGGGGAATGAGCAGTTCTTC.

The V gene is TRBV19, the J gene TRBJ2-2, with a tentative D call TRBD1 (6 bases). The CDR3 spans 15 residues. Germline V gene lookup returns CDR1 LNHDA and CDR2 SQIVND (reference sequence). V was pared by 6 bases and J by 2 bases, with 13 bases between. The CDR3 reads CASSVRQANTGELFF. The CDR3 coding sequence is TGTGCCAGTAGCGTGAGACAGGCTAACACCGGGGAGCTGTTTTTT.

The genes are TRBV30 and TRBJ1-2; 9 bases fit TRBD1. The V gene end was trimmed by 5 bases and the J gene end by 8 bases; junction bases not matched to a gene: 12. CDR1 is GTSNPN and CDR2 is SVGIG in the germline V gene (reference sequence). There are 14 residues in the CDR3. CDR3 region: CAWARDRVKKGYTF. CDR3 DNA sequence: TGTGCCTGGGCCCGGGACAGGGTCAAGAAAGGCTACACCTTC.

The chain combines TRBV4-3 with TRBJ2-1; 10 nucleotides agree with TRBD2. Germline CDR1 reads LGHNA; CDR2 reads YSLEER. The CDR3 has 16 residues. V shed 3 bases and J 4 bases; nucleotides not matched to a gene: 6. CDR3: CASSQTAGGQYNEQFF. The CDR3 DNA sequence: TGCGCCAGCAGCCAGACAGCGGGAGGGCAATACAATGAGCAGTTCTTC.

The genes are TRBV29-1 and TRBJ1-1; no clear D gene. The V gene lost 7 bases and the J gene lost 7 bases, with 13 bases spanning the gap. Germline V CDR1 and CDR2: SQVTM, ANQGSEA. CDR3 length: 11 amino acids. CDR3 in DNA: TGCAGCGGGTTATCACCCGGTGAAGCTTTCTTT. Translation gives CSGLSPGEAFF.